Shown below are 21 T cell receptor beta chains from a single sample sequenced in a study of identical twins. TCRdb itself ran the 5' RACE reads through MiXCR, one entry per CDR3 protein. The table includes some 1,600,000 distinct CDR3 sequences, less than 35% detected once. Sequencing was performed on cord blood. Every receptor here comes from a newborn girl in good health.

This clonotype came up a few times. The V and J genes are TRBV12-3 or TRBV12-4 and TRBJ2-1, with TRBD2 identical over 12 bases. CDR3 length: 15 amino acids. The ends lost 8 bases at V and 8 bases at J; junction bases unmatched: 10. CDR3 residues: CASLTRTSGNDEQFF. The CDR3 DNA sequence: TGTGCCAGCTTGACCCGGACTAGCGGGAACGATGAGCAGTTCTTC.

This chain links TRBV7-9 with TRBJ2-7; D gene unclear. The CDR3 contains 14 residues. The V and J ends lost 4 bases and 2 bases respectively, with 12 bases between them. Germline CDR1 and CDR2: SEHNR and FQNEAQ (reference sequence). Here the CDR3 DNA reads TGTGCCAGCAGCTGGAGTAGTTCGCCCTACGAGCAGTACTTC. This codes for CASSWSSSPYEQYF.

This clonotype was counted only a few times. The CDR3 loop is CSATQGEGHFYNEQFF. CDR3 in DNA: TGCAGTGCCACACAGGGTGAGGGCCATTTCTACAATGAGCAGTTCTTC. The V gene is TRBV20-1, the J gene TRBJ2-1, with a possible D match to TRBD1 (6 bases). The CDR3 has 16 residues. Germline V gene data show CDR1 as DFQATT and CDR2 as SNEGSKA (reference sequence). The V end lost 6 bases, the J end lost 3 bases, and 21 bases lay between the germline ends.

The chain combines TRBV20-1 with TRBJ2-1, with a possible D match to TRBD2 (6 bases). The CDR3 extends over 14 amino acids. Germline CDR1 and CDR2: DFQATT and SNEGSKA (reference sequence). V was shortened by 6 bases and J by 2 bases, with 14 bases between the two germline ends. The CDR3, as DNA: TGCAGTGCCATAGCGGAGAGACCCTACAATGAGCAGTTCTTC. Amino acids: CSAIAERPYNEQFF.

This clonotype was detected ten times or more. The chain couples TRBV20-1 to TRBJ2-7; TRBD2 is a possible D gene (6 bases). The germline CDR1 and CDR2 sequences are DFQATT and SNEGSKA (reference sequence). Trimming left V 3 bases short and J 2 bases short, with 8 bases between. The CDR3 runs to 12 residues. The CDR3: CSARGTAYEQYF. CDR3 DNA: TGCAGTGCTAGGGGGACTGCCTACGAGCAGTACTTC.

The V call is TRBV19, the J call TRBJ2-1, with TRBD2 matching 12 bases. The CDR3 is 13 residues long. The V gene's germline CDR1 is LNHDA and CDR2 SQIVND (reference sequence). J lost 15 bases, V lost 4 bases, and 7 bases had no gene match. The CDR3 loop reads CASSTTSGSVVFF. The CDR3 DNA follows: TGTGCCAGTAGTACGACTAGCGGGAGTGTCGTGTTCTTC. Looking up the rest from reference TRBV19 and TRBJ2-1 gives the full variable domain: DGGITQSPKYLFRKEGQNVTLSCEQNLNHDAMYWYRQDPGQGLRLIYYSQIVNDFQKGDIAEGYSVSREKKESFPLTVTSAQKNPTAFYLCASSTTSGSVVFFGPGTRLTVL.

V is TRBV3-1 and J is TRBJ2-2; D possibly corresponds to TRBD1 (7 bases). This CDR3 is built from 16 residues. Germline V gene lookup returns CDR1 LGHDT and CDR2 YNNKEL (reference sequence). Trimming took off 4 bases at V and 6 bases at J, with 18 bases between the two ends. The CDR3 here is CASSPWRGPIPGELFF. In DNA form, the CDR3 reads TGTGCCAGCAGCCCCTGGAGGGGGCCAATCCCCGGGGAGCTGTTTTTT.

Turning to this clonotype: One end of the junction fails to match germline, which may point to a read error. V gene TRBV7-8 combines with J gene TRBJ2-5; D not resolved. The J call is uncertain, as TRBJ2-7 better fits the DNA end. Germline-derived CDR1 and CDR2 are SGHVS and FQNEAQ. The CDR3 extends over 14 amino acids. CDR3 in DNA: TGTGCCAGCAGCTTAACCCATGATTCCTCCGAGCAGTACTTC. Encoded protein: CASSLTHDSSEQYF.

The rearrangement links TRBV7-9 to TRBJ2-1, with D perhaps TRBD1 or TRBD2 (6 bases each). There are 16 residues in the CDR3. V was cut by 1 base and J by 2 bases, with 12 bases left in between. Germline V gene lookup returns CDR1 SEHNR and CDR2 FQNEAQ (reference sequence). The CDR3 is CASSLGRGPPYNEQFF. CDR3 nucleotide sequence: TGTGCCAGCAGCTTAGGTCGGGGGCCTCCCTACAATGAGCAGTTCTTC.

The chain recombines TRBV10-3 with TRBJ2-7, with TRBD2 matching over 7 bases. Trimming removed 0 bases from V and 6 bases from J; junction bases left unmatched: 5. This CDR3 contains 14 residues. Germline CDR1 and CDR2: ENHRY and SYGVKD. The CDR3 here is CAISESQTSSEQYF. In DNA form, the CDR3 reads TGTGCCATCAGTGAGTCCCAGACTAGCAGCGAGCAGTACTTC.

The table lists this clonotype with a count of one. The rearrangement links TRBV2 to TRBJ1-5; 10 nucleotides align to TRBD1. Germline V gene sequence: CDR1 SNHLY, CDR2 FYNNEI. V lost 4 bases, J lost 4 bases, and 10 bases stayed unmatched. The CDR3 runs to 17 residues. CDR3 sequence (DNA): TGTGCCAGCAGTGGGGTGACAGGGGGCCTTGGAAATCAGCCCCAGCATTTT. It is translated as CASSGVTGGLGNQPQHF.

This chain links TRBV7-2 with TRBJ2-1, with no clear D. Germline-derived CDR1 and CDR2 are SGHTA and FQGNSA. This CDR3 spans 14 amino acids. Trimming shortened V by 1 base and J by 6 bases, and 10 bases separated the two germline ends. The CDR3 DNA is TGTGCCAGCAGCTTAGAGGCACTACCCAATGAGCAGTTCTTC. It codes for CASSLEALPNEQFF. The whole variable domain, filled in from reference TRBV7-2 and TRBJ2-1, reads GAGVSQSPSNKVTEKGKDVELRCDPISGHTALYWYRQSLGQGLEFLIYFQGNSAPDKSGLPSDRFSAERTGGSVSTLTIQRTQQEDSAVYLCASSLEALPNEQFFGPGTRLTVL.

The rearrangement joins TRBV20-1 to TRBJ2-2; D not certain. The CDR3 spans 13 residues. Trimming shortened V by 0 bases and J by 3 bases, and 5 bases separated the two germline ends. Germline V gives CDR1 DFQATT, CDR2 SNEGSKA (reference sequence). The chain's CDR3 is CSAREDDTGELFF. Written as DNA, the CDR3 is TGCAGTGCTAGAGAGGACGACACCGGGGAGCTGTTTTTT.

The chain is built from TRBV28 and TRBJ2-3, with a tentative D call TRBD1 (6 bases). Germline CDR1 reads MDHEN; CDR2 reads SYDVKM. V was clipped by 8 bases and J by 2 bases, with 20 bases between them. CDR3 length equals 16 residues. The CDR3 region has the DNA TGTGCCAGCGGGTTATTAGCAGGGGCCGACACAGATACGCAGTATTTT. It specifies CASGLLAGADTDTQYF.

This rearrangement joins TRBV12-3 or TRBV12-4 to TRBJ2-7, with D maybe TRBD1 (6 bases). The CDR3 has 12 amino acids. The V and J ends lost 6 bases and 6 bases respectively, with 12 bases between them. The CDR3 sequence is CASRPTGSEQYF. Written as DNA, the CDR3 is TGTGCCAGCAGGCCAACAGGGTCCGAGCAGTACTTC.

This clonotype occurred a few times. The chain has TRBV20-1 and TRBJ1-2; D is perhaps TRBD1 (6 bases). The CDR3 spans 13 residues. Trimming stripped 5 bases from V and 3 bases from J, with 13 bases between. Germline CDR1 is DFQATT and CDR2 is SNEGSKA (reference sequence). The CDR3 DNA reads as TGCAGTGCTTCCGAACAGGGCTACTATGGCTACACCTTC. It specifies CSASEQGYYGYTF.

This clonotype was counted a few times. This rearrangement joins TRBV20-1 to TRBJ1-6; 8 nucleotides agree with TRBD1. From germline, CDR1 is DFQATT and CDR2 SNEGSKA (reference sequence). CDR3 length: 15 amino acids. Trimming removed 3 bases from V and 3 bases from J; junction bases left unmatched: 4. As DNA, the CDR3 is TGCAGTGCTAGTTTGGGGACAGGCTATAATTCACCCCTCCACTTT. The encoded protein is CSASLGTGYNSPLHF.

In this sample, this clonotype turned up a few times. The rearrangement joins TRBV29-1 to TRBJ2-7, with unresolved D. Germline lookup yields CDR1 SQVTM and CDR2 ANQGSEA. The CDR3 is 11 amino acids. CDR3 bases: TGCGGCGCCGGATCCCCCTACGAGCAGTACTTC. It codes for CGAGSPYEQYF.

A few counts support this clonotype. A read error is possible here, since a much larger clone lies one base away. This sequence joins TRBV7-2 and TRBJ2-1; D unresolved. Trimming cost V 0 bases and J 0 bases, with 3 bases left between them. The CDR3 loop spans 14 amino acids. In germline, CDR1 is SGHTA, CDR2 FQGNSA. CDR3 in DNA: TGTGCCAGCAGCTTAGCGATCTCCTACAATGAGCAGTTCTTC. It translates to CASSLAISYNEQFF. Using reference TRBV7-2 and TRBJ2-1 for the parts outside the CDR3, the full variable domain is GAGVSQSPSNKVTEKGKDVELRCDPISGHTALYWYRQSLGQGLEFLIYFQGNSAPDKSGLPSDRFSAERTGGSVSTLTIQRTQQEDSAVYLCASSLAISYNEQFFGPGTRLTVL.

This clonotype was seen only a few times. V is TRBV20-1 and J is TRBJ2-7; no reliable D call. Deletions cut 2 bases from V and 2 bases from J, with 13 bases between. CDR1 and CDR2 (germline): DFQATT, SNEGSKA (reference sequence). CDR3 size: 14 residues. CDR3 amino acids: CSARYSRRAYEQYF. In DNA, the CDR3 is TGCAGTGCTAGATATAGCCGGAGAGCCTACGAGCAGTACTTC.

This rearrangement joins TRBV27 to TRBJ2-1; D is possibly TRBD2 (6 bases). The CDR3 is 14 amino acids. V lost 0 bases and J lost 8, with 11 bases in between. Germline lookup yields CDR1 MNHEY and CDR2 SMNVEV (reference sequence). The CDR3 DNA reads TGTGCCAGCAGTTTATCTGGGGGAGGCGATGAGCAGTTCTTC. It translates to CASSLSGGGDEQFF.